This TCR beta chain was found in a study of beta chain features in type 1 diabetes. Overall study: Age, gender and cell yields were similar between patients and healthy donors.

With regard to this clone: Its antigen is currently unknown.

Study-wide points: A greater similarity of naive, central memory and Treg TCRB repertoires was seen among patients than among healthy donors. Moderate yet significant TCRB CDR3 shortening was seen in Type 1 diabetes patients in all four CD4+ subsets.

V gave up 3 bases and J gave up 1 base, with 9 bases separating them. The V gene's germline CDR1 is SGHAT and CDR2 FQDESV (reference sequence). The CDR3 spans 14 residues. Investigators reverse transcribed all isolated RNA, so they sequenced expressed TCRB transcripts. TCRdb keeps only in-frame clones here, not all; method: immunoSEQ multiplex PCR. The sample contains 600,000 to 700,000 clones, around 11% of which appear only once. The sample consisted of naive CD4+ T cells from blood. The TCR originated in a man younger than 45 with type 1 diabetes. This chain joins TRBV11-1 and TRBJ1-2; D is ambiguous. The CDR3 loop reads CASSFDGNNYGYTF. For the CDR3, the DNA is TGTGCCAGCAGCTTTGACGGCAATAACTATGGCTACACCTTC.